These 9 T cell receptor beta chains came from one sample sequenced in a study of response to subunit inactivated influenza vaccine. MiXCR, applied by TCRdb to the RT-PCR reads, yields one record per CDR3 protein. The sample includes 540,000 or so distinct CDR3 sequences, roughly 13% of them seen just once. The sequencing here drew on PBMCs from blood, taken 40 to 50 days after vaccination. These receptors were taken from a man between 45 and 60 years old who received an inactivated influenza vaccine.

Written as DNA, the CDR3 is TGTGCCAGCAGCTTTCCCCCAGGGATCTACAATGAGCAGTTCTTC. Protein: CASSFPPGIYNEQFF. The rearrangement joins TRBV5-4 to TRBJ2-1, with D perhaps matching TRBD1 (5 bases). Trimming removed 2 bases at V and 3 bases at J, with 12 bases between. This CDR3 comprises 15 residues. Germline lookup yields CDR1 SGHNT and CDR2 YYREEE (reference sequence). Full variable domain (outside the CDR3, taken from reference TRBV5-4 and TRBJ2-1): ETGVTQSPTHLIKTRGQQVTLRCSSQSGHNTVSWYQQALGQGPQFIFQYYREEENGRGNFPPRFSGLQFPNYSSELNVNALELDDSALYLCASSFPPGIYNEQFFGPGTRLTVL.

The chain joins TRBV6-1 to TRBJ1-1, with D perhaps TRBD1 (5 bases). V lost 7 bases, J lost 4 bases, and 25 bases lay in between. The germline V gene encodes CDR1 MNHNS and CDR2 SASEGT. The CDR3 sequence is 17 residues long. CDR3 sequence (DNA): TGTGCCAGCACCTTAGACGCGGTTGGGGCAGGGACCACTGAAGCTTTCTTT. Residues: CASTLDAVGAGTTEAFF.

The V gene is TRBV29-1, the J gene TRBJ2-1; D remains unclear. Deletions cut 3 bases from V and 0 bases from J, with 12 bases between. From germline, CDR1 is SQVTM and CDR2 ANQGSEA. The CDR3 contains 15 residues. Here the CDR3 reads CSVEIGPSSYNEQFF. Written as DNA, the CDR3 is TGCAGCGTTGAGATCGGCCCGAGCTCCTACAATGAGCAGTTCTTC.

This clonotype was seen only a few times. The chain employs TRBV2 and TRBJ2-3, with D tentatively TRBD2 (6 bases). The CDR3 is made up of 15 amino acids. Between the trimmed V and J ends, which lost 7 bases and 2 bases, there was a span of 16 bases. Germline CDR1 SNHLY, CDR2 FYNNEI. For the CDR3, the DNA is TGTGCCAGCAAGGAAGGGACTGACCCCACAGATACGCAGTATTTT. Translation: CASKEGTDPTDTQYF.

CDR3 sequence (DNA): TGCAGTGCCCCAGCCCGGGACAGGGAGGTCGGGGAGCTGTTTTTT. Protein sequence: CSAPARDREVGELFF. The chain links TRBV20-1 to TRBJ2-2; TRBD1 matches at 9 bases. The ends lost 6 bases at V and 7 bases at J; junction bases unmatched: 12. The CDR3 totals 15 residues. Germline-derived CDR1 and CDR2 are DFQATT and SNEGSKA (reference sequence).

This clonotype was recorded at least ten times. The chain links TRBV15 to TRBJ1-6; TRBD1 might be the D (6 bases). The germline V and J ends were trimmed by 3 bases and 9 bases, with 12 bases remaining between them. CDR1 is LNHNV and CDR2 is YYDKDF in the germline V gene (reference sequence). CDR3 length: 14 amino acids. As DNA, the CDR3 is TGTGCCACCAGCAGCACAGGGAGCCGTTCACCCCTCCACTTT. Residues: CATSSTGSRSPLHF.

This clonotype was seen more than once but under ten times. The V and J genes are TRBV27 and TRBJ2-3; 7 bases line up with TRBD2. After removal of 7 bases from V and 6 bases from J, the junction contained 13 bases not matched to a gene. The CDR3 is 15 residues long. Germline CDR1 and CDR2: MNHEY and SMNVEV (reference sequence). The CDR3: CASTHFGGSGDTQYF. The CDR3 nucleotides read TGTGCCAGCACCCATTTCGGCGGGAGCGGGGATACGCAGTATTTT.

There are a few counts of this clonotype. The gene calls are TRBV7-8 and TRBJ2-5; TRBD1 matches at 9 bases. V dropped 5 bases and J dropped 4; count of bases not matched to a gene: 14. CDR1 is SGHVS, CDR2 FQNEAQ, per germline. This CDR3 has 17 amino acids. As DNA, the CDR3 is TGTGCCAGCAGCCCAAAACACCGGACAGGGGTCCCAGAGACCCAGTACTTC. Its protein is CASSPKHRTGVPETQYF.

The chain uses TRBV29-1 and TRBJ2-1, with TRBD2 as a possible D gene (6 bases). Trimming left V 0 bases short and J 0 bases short, with 18 bases between. Germline values: CDR1 SQVTM, CDR2 ANQGSEA. The CDR3 totals 18 residues. The CDR3 spells CSVEDRGRGSSSYNEQFF. DNA of the CDR3: TGCAGCGTTGAAGATCGGGGGAGAGGGTCAAGCTCCTACAATGAGCAGTTCTTC.